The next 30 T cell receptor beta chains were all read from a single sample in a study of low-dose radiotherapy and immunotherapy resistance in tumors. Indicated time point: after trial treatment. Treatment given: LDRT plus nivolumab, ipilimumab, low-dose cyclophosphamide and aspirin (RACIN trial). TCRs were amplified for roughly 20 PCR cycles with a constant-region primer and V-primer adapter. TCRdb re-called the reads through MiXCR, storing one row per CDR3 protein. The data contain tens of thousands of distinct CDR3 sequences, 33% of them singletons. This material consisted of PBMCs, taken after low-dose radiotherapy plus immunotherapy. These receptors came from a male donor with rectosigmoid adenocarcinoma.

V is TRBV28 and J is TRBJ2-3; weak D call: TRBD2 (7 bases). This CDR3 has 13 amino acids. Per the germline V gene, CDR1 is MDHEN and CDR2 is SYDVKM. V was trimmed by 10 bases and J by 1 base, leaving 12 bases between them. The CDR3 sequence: CATREGGTDTQYF. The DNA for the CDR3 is TGTGCCACCAGGGAGGGGGGCACAGATACGCAGTATTTT.

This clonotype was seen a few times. This chain's CDR3 is CASSPGDSSGANVLTF. CDR3 nucleotides: TGTGCCAGCAGCCCAGGGGACAGCTCTGGGGCCAACGTCCTGACTTTC. V gene TRBV4-2 combines with J gene TRBJ2-6; 7 bases match TRBD1. Trimming took 4 bases from V and 0 from J; bases not matched to a gene: 3. Germline CDR1 is LGHNA and CDR2 is YNFKEQ. CDR3 length: 16 residues.

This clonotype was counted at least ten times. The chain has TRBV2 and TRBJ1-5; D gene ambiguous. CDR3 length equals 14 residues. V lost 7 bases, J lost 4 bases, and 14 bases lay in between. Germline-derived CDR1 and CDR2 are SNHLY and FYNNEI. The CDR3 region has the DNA TGTGCCAGCACCATCGGACGCGTAAATCAGCCCCAGCATTTT. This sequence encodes CASTIGRVNQPQHF.

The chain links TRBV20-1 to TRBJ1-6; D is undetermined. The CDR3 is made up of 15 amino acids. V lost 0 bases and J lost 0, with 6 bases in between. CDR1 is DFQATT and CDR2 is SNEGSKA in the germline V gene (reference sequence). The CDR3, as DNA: TGCAGTGCTAGAGAGACGAGCTCCTATAATTCACCCCTCCACTTT. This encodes CSARETSSYNSPLHF.

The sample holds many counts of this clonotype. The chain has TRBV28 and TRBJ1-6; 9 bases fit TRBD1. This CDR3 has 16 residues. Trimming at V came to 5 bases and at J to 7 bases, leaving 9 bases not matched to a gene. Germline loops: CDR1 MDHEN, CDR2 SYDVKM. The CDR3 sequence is CASSPQDRGRNSPLHF. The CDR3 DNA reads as TGTGCCAGCAGTCCCCAGGACAGGGGCAGGAATTCACCCCTCCACTTT.

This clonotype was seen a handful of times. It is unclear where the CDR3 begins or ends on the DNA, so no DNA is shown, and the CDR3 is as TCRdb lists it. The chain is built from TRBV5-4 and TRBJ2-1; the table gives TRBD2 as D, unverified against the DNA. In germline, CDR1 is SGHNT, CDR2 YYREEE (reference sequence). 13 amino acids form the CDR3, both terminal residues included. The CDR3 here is CASSPTPDEQFFF.

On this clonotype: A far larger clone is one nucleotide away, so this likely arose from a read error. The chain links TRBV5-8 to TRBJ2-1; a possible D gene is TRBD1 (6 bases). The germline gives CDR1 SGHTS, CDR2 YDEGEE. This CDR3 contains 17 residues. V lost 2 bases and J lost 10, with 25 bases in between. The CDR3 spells CASSLRSGTPLFDEQFF. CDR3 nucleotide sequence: TGTGCCAGCAGCTTAAGGTCCGGGACACCCCTTTTCGACGAGCAGTTCTTC. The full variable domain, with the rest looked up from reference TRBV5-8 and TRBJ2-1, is EAGVTQSPTHLIKTRGQQATLRCSPISGHTSVYWYQQALGLGLQFLLWYDEGEERNRGNFPPRFSGRQFPNYSSELNVNALELEDSALYLCASSLRSGTPLFDEQFFGPGTRLTVL.

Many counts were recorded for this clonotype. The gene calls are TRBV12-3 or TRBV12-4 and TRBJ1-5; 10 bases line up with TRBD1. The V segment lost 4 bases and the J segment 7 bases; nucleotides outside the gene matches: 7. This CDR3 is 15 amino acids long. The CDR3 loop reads CASSWGQGRDQPQHF. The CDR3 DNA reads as TGTGCCAGCAGTTGGGGACAGGGGAGAGACCAGCCCCAGCATTTT.

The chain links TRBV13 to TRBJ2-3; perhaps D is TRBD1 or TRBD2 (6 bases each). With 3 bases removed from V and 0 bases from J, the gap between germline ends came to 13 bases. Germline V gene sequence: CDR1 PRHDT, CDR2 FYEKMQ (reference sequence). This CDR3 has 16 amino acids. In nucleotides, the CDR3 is TGTGCCAGCAGCTTTCGGGGGCCTAAAAGCACAGATACGCAGTATTTT. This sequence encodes CASSFRGPKSTDTQYF.

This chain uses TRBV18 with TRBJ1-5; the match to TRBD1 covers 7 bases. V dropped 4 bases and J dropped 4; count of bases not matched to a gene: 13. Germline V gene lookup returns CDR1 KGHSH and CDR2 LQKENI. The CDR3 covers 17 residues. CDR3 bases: TGTGCCAGCTCACTTGTCGAAGGGGGCAAGGGGAATCAGCCCCAGCATTTT. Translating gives CASSLVEGGKGNQPQHF. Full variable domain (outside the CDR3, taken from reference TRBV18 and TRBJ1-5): NAGVMQNPRHLVRRRGQEARLRCSPMKGHSHVYWYRQLPEEGLKFMVYLQKENIIDESGMPKERFSAEFPKEGPSILRIQQVVRGDSAAYFCASSLVEGGKGNQPQHFGDGTRLSIL.

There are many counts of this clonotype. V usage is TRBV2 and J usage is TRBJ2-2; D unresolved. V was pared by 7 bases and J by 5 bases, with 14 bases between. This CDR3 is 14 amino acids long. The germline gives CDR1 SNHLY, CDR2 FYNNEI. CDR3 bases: TGTGCCAGCACTCCAAGTACACCGACCGGGGAGCTGTTTTTT. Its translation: CASTPSTPTGELFF.

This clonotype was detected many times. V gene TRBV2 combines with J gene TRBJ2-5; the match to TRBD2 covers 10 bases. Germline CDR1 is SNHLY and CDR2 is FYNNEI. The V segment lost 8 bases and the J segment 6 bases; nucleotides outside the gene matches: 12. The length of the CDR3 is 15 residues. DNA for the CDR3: TGTGCCAGCGGGGCGGCTAGCGGGAGACAACAGACCCAGTACTTC. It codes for CASGAASGRQQTQYF. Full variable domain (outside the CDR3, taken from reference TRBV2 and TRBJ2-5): EPEVTQTPSHQVTQMGQEVILRCVPISNHLYFYWYRQILGQKVEFLVSFYNNEISEKSEIFDDQFSVERPDGSNFTLKIRSTKLEDSAMYFCASGAASGRQQTQYFGPGTRLLVL.

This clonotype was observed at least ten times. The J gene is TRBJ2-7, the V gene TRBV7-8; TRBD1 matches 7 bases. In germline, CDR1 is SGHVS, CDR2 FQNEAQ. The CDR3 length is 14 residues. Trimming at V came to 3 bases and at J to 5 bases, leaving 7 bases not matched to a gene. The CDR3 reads CASSFRQGKDEQYF. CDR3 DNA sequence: TGTGCCAGCAGCTTCCGACAGGGAAAGGACGAGCAGTACTTC.

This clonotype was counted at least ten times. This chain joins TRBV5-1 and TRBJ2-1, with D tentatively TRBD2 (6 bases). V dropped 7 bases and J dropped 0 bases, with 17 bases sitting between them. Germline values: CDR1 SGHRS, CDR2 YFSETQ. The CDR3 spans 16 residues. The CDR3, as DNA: TGCGCCAGCTGCCTGGGACGGGGGAGCTCCTACAATGAGCAGTTCTTC. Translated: CASCLGRGSSYNEQFF.

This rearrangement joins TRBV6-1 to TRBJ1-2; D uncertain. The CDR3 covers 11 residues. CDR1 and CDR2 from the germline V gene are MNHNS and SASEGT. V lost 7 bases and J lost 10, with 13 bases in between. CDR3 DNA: TGTGCCAGCACGCGGGAGGGTCACTACACCTTC. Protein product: CASTREGHYTF.

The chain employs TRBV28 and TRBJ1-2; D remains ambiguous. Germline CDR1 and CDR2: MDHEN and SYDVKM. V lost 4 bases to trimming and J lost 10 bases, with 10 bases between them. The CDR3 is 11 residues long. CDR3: CASSSELLYTF. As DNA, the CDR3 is TGTGCCAGCAGTTCCGAGCTGCTCTACACCTTC.

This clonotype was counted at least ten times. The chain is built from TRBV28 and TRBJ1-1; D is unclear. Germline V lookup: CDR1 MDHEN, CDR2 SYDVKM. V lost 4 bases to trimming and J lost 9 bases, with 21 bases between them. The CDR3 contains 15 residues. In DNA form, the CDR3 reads TGTGCCAGCAGTTCGAAAGGCTTTGGACGGAACAAAGCTTTCTTT. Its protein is CASSSKGFGRNKAFF.

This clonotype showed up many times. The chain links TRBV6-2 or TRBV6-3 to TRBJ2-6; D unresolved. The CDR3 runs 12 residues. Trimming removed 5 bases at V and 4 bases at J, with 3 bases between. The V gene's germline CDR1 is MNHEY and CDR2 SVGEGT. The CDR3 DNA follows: TGTGCCAGCAGTGTAGGGGCCAACGTCCTGACTTTC. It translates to CASSVGANVLTF.

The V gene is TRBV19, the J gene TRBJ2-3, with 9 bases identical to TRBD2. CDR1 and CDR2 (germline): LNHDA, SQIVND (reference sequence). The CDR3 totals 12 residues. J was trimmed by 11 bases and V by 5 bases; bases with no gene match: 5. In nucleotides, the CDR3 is TGTGCCAGTAGTCCTCAGCGGGGGGAGCAGTATTTT. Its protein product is CASSPQRGEQYF.

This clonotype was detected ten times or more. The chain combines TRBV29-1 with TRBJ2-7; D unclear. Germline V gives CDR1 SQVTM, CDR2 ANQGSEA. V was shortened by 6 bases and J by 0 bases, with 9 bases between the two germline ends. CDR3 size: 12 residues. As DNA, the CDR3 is TGCAGCGTGGCGGTGAGCTCCTACGAGCAGTACTTC. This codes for CSVAVSSYEQYF.

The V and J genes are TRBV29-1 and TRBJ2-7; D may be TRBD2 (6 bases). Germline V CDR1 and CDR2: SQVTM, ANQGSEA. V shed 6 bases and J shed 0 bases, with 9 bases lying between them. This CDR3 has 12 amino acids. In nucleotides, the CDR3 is TGCAGCGTCCATAGCGGCTCCTACGAGCAGTACTTC. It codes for CSVHSGSYEQYF.

CDR3: CASSLDPGLNTEAFF. CDR3 DNA sequence: TGCGCCAGCAGCTTGGATCCGGGGTTGAACACTGAAGCTTTCTTT. V usage is TRBV5-1 and J usage is TRBJ1-1; D is ambiguous. Per the germline V gene, CDR1 is SGHRS and CDR2 is YFSETQ. The CDR3 contains 15 residues. V lost 0 bases and J 0 bases, leaving 9 bases between the germline ends.

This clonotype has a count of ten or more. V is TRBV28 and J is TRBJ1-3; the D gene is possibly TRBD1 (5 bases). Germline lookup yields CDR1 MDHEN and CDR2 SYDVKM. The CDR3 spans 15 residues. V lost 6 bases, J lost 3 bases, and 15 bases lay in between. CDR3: CASRAGRISGNTIYF. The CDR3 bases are TGTGCCAGCAGAGCAGGGAGGATAAGTGGAAACACCATATATTTT.

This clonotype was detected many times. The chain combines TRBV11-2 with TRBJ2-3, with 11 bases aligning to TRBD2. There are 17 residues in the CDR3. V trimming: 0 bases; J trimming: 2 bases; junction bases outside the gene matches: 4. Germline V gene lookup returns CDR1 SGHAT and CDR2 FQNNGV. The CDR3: CASSLELAGDITDTQYF. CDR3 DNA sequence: TGTGCCAGCAGCTTAGAACTAGCGGGGGATATCACAGATACGCAGTATTTT.

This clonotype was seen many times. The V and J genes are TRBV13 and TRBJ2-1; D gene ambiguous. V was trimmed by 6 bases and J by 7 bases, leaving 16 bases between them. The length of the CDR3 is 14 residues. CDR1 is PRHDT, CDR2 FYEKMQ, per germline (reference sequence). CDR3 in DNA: TGTGCCAGCAGTAATCGACCGAGAGGTAATGAGCAGTTCTTC. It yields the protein CASSNRPRGNEQFF.

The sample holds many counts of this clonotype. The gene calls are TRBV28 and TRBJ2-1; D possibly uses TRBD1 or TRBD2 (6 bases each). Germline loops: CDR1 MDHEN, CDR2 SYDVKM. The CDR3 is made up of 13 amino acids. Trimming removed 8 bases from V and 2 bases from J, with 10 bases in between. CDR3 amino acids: CASGGRPYNEQFF. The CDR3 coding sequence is TGTGCCAGCGGGGGGCGACCCTACAATGAGCAGTTCTTC.

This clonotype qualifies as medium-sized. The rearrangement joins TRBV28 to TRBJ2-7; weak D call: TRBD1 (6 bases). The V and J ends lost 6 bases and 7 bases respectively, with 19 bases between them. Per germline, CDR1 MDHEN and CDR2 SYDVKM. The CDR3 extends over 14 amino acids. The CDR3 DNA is TGTGCCAGCAGCCCCGGACAGACTCGCTTGGAGCAGTACTTC. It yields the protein CASSPGQTRLEQYF.

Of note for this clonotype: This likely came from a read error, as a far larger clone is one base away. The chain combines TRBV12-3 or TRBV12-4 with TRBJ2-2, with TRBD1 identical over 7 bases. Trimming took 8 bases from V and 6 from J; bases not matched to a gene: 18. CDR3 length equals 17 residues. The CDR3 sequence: CASGTPDRGGYSGELFF. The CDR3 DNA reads TGTGCCAGCGGAACGCCGGATCGAGGGGGCTATTCCGGGGAGCTGTTTTTT.

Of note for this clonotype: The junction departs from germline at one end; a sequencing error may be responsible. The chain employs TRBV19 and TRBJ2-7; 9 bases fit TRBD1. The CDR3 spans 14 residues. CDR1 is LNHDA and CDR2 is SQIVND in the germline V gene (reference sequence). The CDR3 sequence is CGSSPRQGDYEQYF. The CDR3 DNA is TGTGGCAGTAGTCCACGACAGGGGGACTACGAGCAGTACTTC.

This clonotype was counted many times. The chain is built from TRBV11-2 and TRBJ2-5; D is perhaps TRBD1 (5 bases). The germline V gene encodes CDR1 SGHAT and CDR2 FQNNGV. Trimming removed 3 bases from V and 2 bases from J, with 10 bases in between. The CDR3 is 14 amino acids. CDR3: CASSLGKGQETQYF. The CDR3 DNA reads TGTGCCAGCAGCTTGGGGAAGGGGCAAGAGACCCAGTACTTC.